This T cell receptor (beta chain) is drawn from a study of response to subunit inactivated influenza vaccine. Points on this clonotype: Its specificity is not known.

Points from the study as a whole: Every seasonal influenza vaccination brings in few new T cells, the authors suggested.

TCRdb processed the RT-PCR reads anew with MiXCR; each CDR3 protein has one entry. The repertoire holds roughly 790,000 distinct CDR3 sequences, with about 20% as singletons. This CDR3 contains 13 residues. Germline CDR1 reads DFQATT; CDR2 reads SNEGSKA (reference sequence). Trimming removed 1 base at V and 5 bases at J, with 11 bases between. Specimen: PBMCs from blood, collected 4 to 6 days after vaccination. The rearrangement joins TRBV20-1 to TRBJ1-1; the D gene is possibly TRBD1 (6 bases). The sequence came from a man in his fifties who received an inactivated influenza vaccine. DNA of the CDR3: TGCAGTGCTAGAGGGGGGGCGAGGACTGAAGCTTTCTTT. This gives the protein CSARGGARTEAFF.